This T cell receptor (beta chain) was sequenced in a study of shared T cell receptors in the human thymus (dated by TCRdb to the early 2020s). In the study overall: The study investigated the way shared, self-reactive T-cell receptor alpha chains are produced in the human thymus.

The protocol used for the library was the immunoSEQ multiplex PCR assay. TCRdb's version of the immuneACCESS table is confined to in-frame rearrangements and falls short of the full clone set. An unresolved V gene accounts for under half of the shortfall where checked; the remainder is of unknown origin. The sample has roughly 410,000 clones on record, approximately 95% of them singletons. 0.02% of the sample belongs to the ten largest clones. Trimming costs V 6 bases and J 2 bases, and their ends lie 17 bases apart. CDR1 and CDR2 are read off the germline V gene as SNHLY and FYNNEI. The CDR3, from cysteine to phenylalanine, totals 16 residues. Only the CDR3 part of the read is kept: 48 bases, read in frame from the first base. Concerning this clone: The target of this receptor is not known. Base qualities are not recorded, but no much larger clone differs from it by a single base.

The sequencing sample was made of thymocytes. The sequence was obtained from a human donor. The sequence joins TRBV2 to TRBJ2-1, with the D segment identity uncertain. The CDR3 is CASSLTNAHTYNEQFF. In nucleotides, the sequence is TGTGCCAGCAGCCTCACTAACGCCCACACCTACAATGAGCAGTTCTTC.